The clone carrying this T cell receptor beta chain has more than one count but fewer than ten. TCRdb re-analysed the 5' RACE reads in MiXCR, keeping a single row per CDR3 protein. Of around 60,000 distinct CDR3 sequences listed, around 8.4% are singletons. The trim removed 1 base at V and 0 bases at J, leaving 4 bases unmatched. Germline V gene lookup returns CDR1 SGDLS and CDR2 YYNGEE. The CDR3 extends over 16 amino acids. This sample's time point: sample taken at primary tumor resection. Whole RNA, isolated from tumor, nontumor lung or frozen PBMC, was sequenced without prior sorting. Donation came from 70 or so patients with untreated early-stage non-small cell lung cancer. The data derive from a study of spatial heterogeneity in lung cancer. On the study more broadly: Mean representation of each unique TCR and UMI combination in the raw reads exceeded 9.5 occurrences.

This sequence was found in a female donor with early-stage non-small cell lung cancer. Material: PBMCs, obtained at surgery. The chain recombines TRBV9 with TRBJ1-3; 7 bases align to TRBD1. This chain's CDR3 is CASSVRGDSSGNTIYF. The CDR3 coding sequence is TGTGCCAGCAGCGTAAGGGGGGACAGCTCTGGAAACACCATATATTTT.